These 32 T cell receptor beta chains originate from one sample sequenced in a study of Ad26.COV2.S vaccination and SARS-CoV-2 variants. Described treatment: some 20 received Ad26.COV2.S at low or high dose, single or two shots; 5 received placebo; per-sample allocation not given. The study sampled participants on day 63 after the first vaccine or placebo injection. Sequenced by immunoSEQ multiplex PCR; TCRdb stores in-frame clones only, minus some. The sample includes 500,000 or so clones, 75% to 90% of them seen just once. This material consisted of peripheral blood, taken in a trial of Ad26.COV2.S vaccine versus placebo. These receptors came from a person between 18 and 65 years old who received the Ad26.COV2.S COVID-19 vaccine or a placebo.

The chain has TRBV5-1 and TRBJ2-1; 9 nucleotides align to TRBD1. CDR3 length: 14 amino acids. Losses at the gene ends were 4 bases for V and 8 bases for J; bases not matched to a gene: 7. Germline V CDR1 and CDR2: SGHRS, YFSETQ. The CDR3 nucleotides read TGCGCCAGCAGCCCAGGGACAGGGCGCGATGAGCAGTTCTTC. It specifies CASSPGTGRDEQFF.

This clone was picked up a small number of times. This chain connects TRBV7-2 to TRBJ1-2; no clear D. From germline, CDR1 is SGHTA and CDR2 FQGNSA. CDR3 length: 17 residues. The ends were cut back, 4 bases at V and 2 bases at J, with 20 bases in the middle. This CDR3 reads CASSSHRPRALNYGYTF. Written as DNA, the CDR3 is TGTGCCAGCAGCTCCCACCGTCCTCGGGCCTTAAACTATGGCTACACCTTC.

The chain combines TRBV6-6 with TRBJ1-1, with 7 positions matching TRBD1. Trimming took 6 bases from V and 12 from J; bases not matched to a gene: 10. From germline, CDR1 is MNHNY and CDR2 SVGAGI (reference sequence). CDR3 size: 12 residues. The CDR3 loop is CASRPRDREPFF. The CDR3 DNA follows: TGTGCCAGCAGGCCTCGAGACAGGGAGCCTTTCTTT.

The DNA of the CDR3 is TGTGCCAGCAGTTTGGGAAATTGGGGGGCTCAGCCCCAGCATTTT. Protein product: CASSLGNWGAQPQHF. The gene calls are TRBV28 and TRBJ1-5; D is possibly TRBD1 (6 bases). The CDR3 totals 15 residues. The germline CDR1 and CDR2 sequences are MDHEN and SYDVKM. The V gene lost 3 bases and the J gene lost 6 bases, with 15 bases spanning the gap.

This rearrangement joins TRBV10-3 to TRBJ1-2; TRBD1 matches 7 bases. Per the germline V gene, CDR1 is ENHRY and CDR2 is SYGVKD. CDR3 length equals 12 residues. V trimming: 4 bases; J trimming: 5 bases; junction bases outside the gene matches: 1. CDR3 sequence reads: CAISVRGYGYTF. CDR3 DNA: TGTGCCATCAGTGTCAGGGGGTATGGCTACACCTTC.

The V call is TRBV6-5, the J call TRBJ1-5; D gene uncertain. Germline CDR1 MNHEY, CDR2 SVGAGI. The CDR3 spans 15 residues. With 2 bases removed from V and 0 bases from J, the gap between germline ends came to 8 bases. The CDR3 reads CASSYTGYSNQPQHF. Here the CDR3 DNA reads TGTGCCAGCAGTTACACCGGGTATAGCAATCAGCCCCAGCATTTT.

The chain links TRBV12-3 or TRBV12-4 to TRBJ2-5; D is unclear. V gave up 8 bases and J gave up 0 bases, with 10 bases separating them. CDR3 size: 13 residues. In DNA form, the CDR3 reads TGTGCCAGCTGTTGGGGAAACCAAGAGACCCAGTACTTC. Encoded protein: CASCWGNQETQYF.

V and J are TRBV6-1 and TRBJ1-5; D remains unclear. V was cut by 2 bases and J by 3 bases, with 8 bases left in between. Per germline, CDR1 MNHNS and CDR2 SASEGT. The CDR3 covers 14 residues. CDR3 protein: CASSELPNNQPQHF. CDR3 nucleotides: TGTGCCAGCAGTGAACTCCCGAACAATCAGCCCCAGCATTTT.

The chain uses TRBV7-8 and TRBJ1-2; TRBD1 might be the D (5 bases). The germline gives CDR1 SGHVS, CDR2 FQNEAQ. This CDR3 contains 13 residues. V lost 0 bases and J 5 bases, leaving 7 bases between the germline ends. CDR3: CASSLAGEYGYTF. The CDR3 bases are TGTGCCAGCAGCTTAGCAGGGGAGTATGGCTACACCTTC.

The chain uses TRBV9 and TRBJ1-3; D is unclear. Between the trimmed V and J ends, which lost 4 bases and 4 bases, there was a span of 9 bases. The CDR3 spans 13 residues. CDR1 is SGDLS, CDR2 YYNGEE, per germline. CDR3 amino acids: CASSSYRGNTIYF. As DNA, the CDR3 is TGTGCCAGCAGCTCATACAGAGGAAACACCATATATTTT.

The chain employs TRBV30 and TRBJ2-5; D gene ambiguous. CDR3 size: 13 residues. Trimming shortened V by 4 bases and J by 1 base, and 10 bases separated the two germline ends. CDR1 and CDR2 from the germline V gene are GTSNPN and SVGIG (reference sequence). CDR3 in DNA: TGTGCCTGGACCCCACGTTCCCAAGAGACCCAGTACTTC. Its translation: CAWTPRSQETQYF.

This clone was picked up one time. Germline is not matched at one junction end, which may reflect a read error. The chain links TRBV2 to TRBJ2-5; D remains unclear. The CDR3 length is 11 residues. Germline CDR1 reads SNHLY; CDR2 reads FYNNEI. This chain's CDR3 is CASSDWTRHDF. CDR3 nucleotides: TGTGCCAGCAGTGACTGGACGAGGCACGACTTC.

V and J are TRBV19 and TRBJ2-1; tentative D call: TRBD1 (6 bases). The CDR3 is 12 amino acids. Germline V gene data show CDR1 as LNHDA and CDR2 as SQIVND (reference sequence). V lost 6 bases and J lost 9, with 12 bases in between. This CDR3 reads CASSTGFREQFF. The CDR3 DNA reads TGTGCCAGTAGCACAGGGTTCCGTGAGCAGTTCTTC.

The chain couples TRBV19 to TRBJ1-1, with 9 bases fitting TRBD1. Germline V gives CDR1 LNHDA, CDR2 SQIVND (reference sequence). This CDR3 spans 15 amino acids. The V and J ends lost 1 base and 1 base, in that order; junction bases with no gene match: 1. The CDR3 DNA is TGTGCCAGTAGTATAGGGACAGGGGCGAACACTGAAGCTTTCTTT. Amino acids: CASSIGTGANTEAFF.

V gene TRBV25-1 combines with J gene TRBJ1-4, with D unclear. Germline V gene lookup returns CDR1 MGHDK and CDR2 SYGVNS. The CDR3 has 13 residues. Trimming removed 6 bases at V and 5 bases at J, with 10 bases between. This CDR3 is CASRAGANEKLFF. The CDR3 bases are TGTGCCAGCAGGGCCGGAGCGAATGAAAAACTGTTTTTT.

The chain carries TRBV21-1 and TRBJ2-2; the table's D gene call, TRBD2, was not cross checked with the DNA. TRBV21-1 counts as a pseudogene. CDR3 length equals 17 residues. The CDR3 spells CASSKDGGQEITGELFF. The CDR3 nucleotides are TGTGCCAGCAGCAAAGACGGAGGCCAGGAGATCACCGGGGAGCTGTTTTTT.

The rearrangement joins TRBV2 to TRBJ1-1, with D possibly TRBD1 on 6 matching bases. The CDR3 is 13 residues long. V dropped 6 bases and J dropped 0 bases, with 8 bases sitting between them. Germline V gene sequence: CDR1 SNHLY, CDR2 FYNNEI. This CDR3 is CASSRDMNTEAFF. CDR3 nucleotide sequence: TGTGCCAGCAGCAGGGACATGAACACTGAAGCTTTCTTT.

J is TRBJ2-7 and V is TRBV7-2, with no clear D. Germline CDR1 SGHTA, CDR2 FQGNSA. This CDR3 has 11 residues. Trimming shortened V by 5 bases and J by 3 bases, and 5 bases separated the two germline ends. The DNA for the CDR3 is TGTGCCAGCAGCACCCTCTACGAGCAGTACTTC. Translating it yields CASSTLYEQYF. The whole variable domain, filled in from reference TRBV7-2 and TRBJ2-7, reads GAGVSQSPSNKVTEKGKDVELRCDPISGHTALYWYRQSLGQGLEFLIYFQGNSAPDKSGLPSDRFSAERTGGSVSTLTIQRTQQEDSAVYLCASSTLYEQYFGPGTRLTVT.

This clone showed up just once. The rearrangement joins TRBV28 to TRBJ1-4; D remains ambiguous. CDR1 is MDHEN and CDR2 is SYDVKM in the germline V gene. V lost 6 bases, J lost 7 bases, and 6 bases lay in between. The CDR3 length is 11 residues. Here the CDR3 reads CASSPSEKLFF. DNA for the CDR3: TGTGCCAGCAGCCCCAGTGAAAAACTGTTTTTT.

The CDR3 region is CASSELVWSGEGYTQYF. Written as DNA, the CDR3 is TGTGCCAGCAGTGAACTCGTTTGGAGCGGAGAGGGTTATACGCAGTATTTT. The genes are TRBV2 and TRBJ2-3; D perhaps matches TRBD2 (5 bases). The germline V gene encodes CDR1 SNHLY and CDR2 FYNNEI. Between the trimmed V and J ends, which lost 2 bases and 7 bases, there was a span of 22 bases. The CDR3 is made up of 17 amino acids. The whole variable domain, remainder taken from reference TRBV2 and TRBJ2-3, is EPEVTQTPSHQVTQMGQEVILRCVPISNHLYFYWYRQILGQKVEFLVSFYNNEISEKSEIFDDQFSVERPDGSNFTLKIRSTKLEDSAMYFCASSELVWSGEGYTQYFGPGTRLTVL.

The CDR3 coding sequence is TGTGCCACCAGTGATAACGGCAGGGAGGCCTTTAGCACAGATACGCAGTATTTT. Translated: CATSDNGREAFSTDTQYF. The chain joins TRBV24-1 to TRBJ2-3, with D tentatively TRBD2 (6 bases). This CDR3 comprises 18 residues. Trimming removed 3 bases at V and 0 bases at J, with 18 bases between. CDR1 and CDR2 from the germline V gene are KGHDR and SFDVKD.

The chain has TRBV2 and TRBJ1-1; TRBD1 matches at 7 bases. The CDR3 is 13 residues long. Germline V lookup: CDR1 SNHLY, CDR2 FYNNEI. V trimming: 6 bases; J trimming: 6 bases; junction bases outside the gene matches: 7. The CDR3 is CASRPRGEAEAFF. The CDR3, as DNA: TGTGCCAGCAGGCCCAGGGGGGAGGCTGAAGCTTTCTTT.

This chain joins TRBV11-2 and TRBJ2-7; a weak D match, TRBD2 (6 bases). The CDR3 has 13 amino acids. Germline loops: CDR1 SGHAT, CDR2 FQNNGV. With 5 bases removed from V and 1 base from J, the gap between germline ends came to 9 bases. CDR3 nucleotides: TGTGCCAGCAGCCTGGAGGGGTCCTACGAGCAGTACTTC. This codes for CASSLEGSYEQYF.

V is TRBV16 and J is TRBJ2-1, with D perhaps matching TRBD2 (6 bases). Trimming removed 6 bases at V and 9 bases at J, with 15 bases between. Germline-derived CDR1 and CDR2 are KGHSY and FQNENV. The CDR3 spans 13 residues. CDR3: CASRNRLEGEQFF. DNA for the CDR3: TGTGCCAGCAGAAATAGACTAGAAGGTGAGCAGTTCTTC. The entire variable domain, with the rest obtained from reference TRBV16 and TRBJ2-1, is as follows: GEEVAQTPKHLVRGEGQKAKLYCAPIKGHSYVFWYQQVLKNEFKFLISFQNENVFDETGMPKERFSAKCLPNSPCSLEIQATKLEDSAVYFCASRNRLEGEQFFGPGTRLTVL.

The chain joins TRBV28 to TRBJ1-2, with D maybe TRBD1 (5 bases). The CDR3 is 15 amino acids. V was shortened by 6 bases and J by 4 bases, with 18 bases between the two germline ends. Germline V CDR1 and CDR2: MDHEN, SYDVKM. CDR3 nucleotide sequence: TGTGCCAGCAGCTCCCCTGGGGACTCATTCTATGGCTACACCTTC. It codes for CASSSPGDSFYGYTF.

This chain joins TRBV27 and TRBJ1-3; D gene uncertain. Trimming removed 4 bases at V and 0 bases at J, with 7 bases between. This CDR3 is 14 amino acids long. Germline loops: CDR1 MNHEY, CDR2 SMNVEV (reference sequence). The CDR3 DNA reads as TGTGCCAGCAGTTCGGAAATCTCTGGAAACACCATATATTTT. It codes for CASSSEISGNTIYF.

This clone occurred once. The rearrangement links TRBV7-9 to TRBJ2-7; D may be TRBD1 or TRBD2 (5 bases each). Germline V gene data show CDR1 as SEHNR and CDR2 as FQNEAQ (reference sequence). The CDR3 loop spans 17 amino acids. The V gene lost 5 bases and the J gene lost 2 bases, with 22 bases spanning the gap. CDR3 nucleotide sequence: TGTGCCAGCAGCCCACGGTCGGGGCAGGGTCATGCCTACGAGCAGTACTTC. Translation: CASSPRSGQGHAYEQYF.

The chain joins TRBV12-5 to TRBJ2-2; 9 nucleotides line up with TRBD2. With V trimmed by 6 bases and J by 3 bases, 17 bases remained unmatched. The CDR3 loop spans 19 amino acids. Germline V lookup: CDR1 LGHNT, CDR2 FRNRAP. CDR3 bases: TGTGCTAGTGGATTTATCGGACTAGCGAGACCTGGTTACACCGGGGAGCTGTTTTTT. Protein product: CASGFIGLARPGYTGELFF.

The rearrangement joins TRBV2 to TRBJ2-7, with TRBD2 identical over 7 bases. Trimming took 3 bases from V and 0 from J; bases not matched to a gene: 5. The CDR3 extends over 15 amino acids. The germline V gene encodes CDR1 SNHLY and CDR2 FYNNEI. The CDR3: CASSEGRDASYEQYF. CDR3 nucleotide sequence: TGTGCCAGCAGTGAGGGGAGGGACGCCTCCTACGAGCAGTACTTC.

The chain employs TRBV19 and TRBJ2-5; TRBD1 matches at 7 bases. Germline trimming cut 5 bases from V and 2 bases from J; bases unmatched to any gene: 8. CDR1 LNHDA and CDR2 SQIVND come from the germline V gene (reference sequence). The CDR3 contains 15 residues. This CDR3 is CASSHRDRAQETQYF. CDR3 DNA: TGTGCCAGTAGTCACCGAGACAGGGCTCAAGAGACCCAGTACTTC.

The rearrangement links TRBV6-5 to TRBJ2-2; tentatively, D is TRBD2 (5 bases). The length of the CDR3 is 14 residues. Trimming took 2 bases from V and 4 from J, leaving 8 bases between them. Germline V lookup: CDR1 MNHEY, CDR2 SVGAGI. CDR3 protein: CASSYQDFTGELFF. The CDR3, as DNA: TGTGCCAGCAGTTACCAGGACTTCACCGGGGAGCTGTTTTTT.

The CDR3 reads CASSATANQETQYF. DNA for the CDR3: TGTGCCAGCAGCGCCACAGCTAACCAAGAGACCCAGTACTTC. V is TRBV7-2 and J is TRBJ2-5; D is undetermined. CDR3 length: 14 amino acids. Trimming shortened V by 5 bases and J by 0 bases, and 10 bases separated the two germline ends. Germline V gives CDR1 SGHTA, CDR2 FQGNSA.